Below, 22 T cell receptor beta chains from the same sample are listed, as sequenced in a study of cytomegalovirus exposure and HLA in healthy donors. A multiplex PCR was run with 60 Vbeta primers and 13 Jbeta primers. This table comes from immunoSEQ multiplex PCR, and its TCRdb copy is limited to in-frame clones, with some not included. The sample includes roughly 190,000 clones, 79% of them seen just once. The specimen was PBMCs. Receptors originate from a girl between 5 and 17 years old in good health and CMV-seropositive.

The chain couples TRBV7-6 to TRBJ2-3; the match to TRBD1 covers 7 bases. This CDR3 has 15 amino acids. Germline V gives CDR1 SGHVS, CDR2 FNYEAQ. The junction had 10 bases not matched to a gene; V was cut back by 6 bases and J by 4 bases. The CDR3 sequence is CASSQTGIVADTQYF. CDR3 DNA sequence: TGTGCCAGCAGTCAGACAGGGATCGTAGCAGATACGCAGTATTTT. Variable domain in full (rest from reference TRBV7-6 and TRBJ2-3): GAGVSQSPRYKVTKRGQDVALRCDPISGHVSLYWYRQALGQGPEFLTYFNYEAQQDKSGLPNDRFSAERPEGSISTLTIQRTEQRDSAMYRCASSQTGIVADTQYFGPGTRLTVL.

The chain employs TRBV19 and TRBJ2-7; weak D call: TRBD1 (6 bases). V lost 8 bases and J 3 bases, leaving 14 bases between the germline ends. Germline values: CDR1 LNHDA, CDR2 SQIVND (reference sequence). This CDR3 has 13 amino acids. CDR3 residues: CASATGHIYEQYF. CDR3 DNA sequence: TGTGCCAGTGCGACAGGCCATATCTACGAGCAGTACTTC. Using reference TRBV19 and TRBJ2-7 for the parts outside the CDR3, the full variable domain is DGGITQSPKYLFRKEGQNVTLSCEQNLNHDAMYWYRQDPGQGLRLIYYSQIVNDFQKGDIAEGYSVSREKKESFPLTVTSAQKNPTAFYLCASATGHIYEQYFGPGTRLTVT.

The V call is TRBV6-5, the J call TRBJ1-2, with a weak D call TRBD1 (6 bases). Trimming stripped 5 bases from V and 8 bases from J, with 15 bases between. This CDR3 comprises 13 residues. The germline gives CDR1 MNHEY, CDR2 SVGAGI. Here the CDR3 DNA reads TGTGCCAGCAGTGACCAGGGGCCTAGCGGCTACACCTTC. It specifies CASSDQGPSGYTF.

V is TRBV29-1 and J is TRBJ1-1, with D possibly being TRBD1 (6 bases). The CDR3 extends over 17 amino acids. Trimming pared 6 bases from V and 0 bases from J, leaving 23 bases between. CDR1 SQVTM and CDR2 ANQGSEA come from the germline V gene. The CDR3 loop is CSVYKGEQGWLNTEAFF. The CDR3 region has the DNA TGCAGCGTCTATAAAGGGGAACAGGGCTGGTTGAACACTGAAGCTTTCTTT.

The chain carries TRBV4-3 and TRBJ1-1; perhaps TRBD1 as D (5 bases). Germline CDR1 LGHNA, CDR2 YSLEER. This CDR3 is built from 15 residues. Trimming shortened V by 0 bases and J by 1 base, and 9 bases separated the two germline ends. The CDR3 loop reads CASSQETGTNTEAFF. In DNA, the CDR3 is TGCGCCAGCAGCCAAGAAACAGGCACGAACACTGAAGCTTTCTTT.

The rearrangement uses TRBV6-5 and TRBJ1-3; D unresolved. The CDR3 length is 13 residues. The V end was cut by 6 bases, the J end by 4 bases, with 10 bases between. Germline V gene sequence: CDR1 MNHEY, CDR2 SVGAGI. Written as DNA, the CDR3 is TGTGCCAGCAGAAGCCTGACAGGAAACACCATATATTTT. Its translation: CASRSLTGNTIYF.

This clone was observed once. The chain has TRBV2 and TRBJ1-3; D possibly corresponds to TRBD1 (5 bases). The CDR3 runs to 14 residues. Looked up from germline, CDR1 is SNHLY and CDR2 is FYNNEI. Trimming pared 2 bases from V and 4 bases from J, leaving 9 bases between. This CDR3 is CASSEPGRGNTIYF. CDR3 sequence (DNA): TGTGCCAGCAGTGAACCAGGGAGGGGAAACACCATATATTTT.

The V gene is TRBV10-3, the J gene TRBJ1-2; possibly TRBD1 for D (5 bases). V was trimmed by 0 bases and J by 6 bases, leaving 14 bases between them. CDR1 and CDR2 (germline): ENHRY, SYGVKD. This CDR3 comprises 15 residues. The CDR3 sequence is CAISESKSQVNGYTF. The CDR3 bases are TGTGCCATCAGTGAGTCGAAGTCACAGGTAAATGGCTACACCTTC.

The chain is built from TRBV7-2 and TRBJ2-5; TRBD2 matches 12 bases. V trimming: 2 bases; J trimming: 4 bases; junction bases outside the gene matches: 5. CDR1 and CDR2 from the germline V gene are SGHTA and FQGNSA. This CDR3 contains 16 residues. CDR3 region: CASSLRLAGGAETQYF. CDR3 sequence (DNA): TGTGCCAGCAGCTTAAGGCTAGCGGGGGGGGCAGAGACCCAGTACTTC.

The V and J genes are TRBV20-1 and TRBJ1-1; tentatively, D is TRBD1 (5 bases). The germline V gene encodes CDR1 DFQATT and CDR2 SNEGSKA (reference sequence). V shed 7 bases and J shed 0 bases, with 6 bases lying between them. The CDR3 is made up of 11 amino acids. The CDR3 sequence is CSGTLNTEAFF. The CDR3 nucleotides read TGCAGTGGGACACTGAACACTGAAGCTTTCTTT.

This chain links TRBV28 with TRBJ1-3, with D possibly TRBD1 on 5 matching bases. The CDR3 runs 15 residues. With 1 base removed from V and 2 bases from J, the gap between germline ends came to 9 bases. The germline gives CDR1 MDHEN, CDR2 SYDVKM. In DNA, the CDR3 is TGTGCCAGCAGTTTATTTCCAGGGCCTGGAAACACCATATATTTT. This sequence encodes CASSLFPGPGNTIYF.

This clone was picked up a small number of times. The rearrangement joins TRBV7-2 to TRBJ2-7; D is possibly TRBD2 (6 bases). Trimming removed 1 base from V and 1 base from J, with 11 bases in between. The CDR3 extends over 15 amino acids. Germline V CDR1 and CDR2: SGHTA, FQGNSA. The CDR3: CASSLGGTLSYEQYF. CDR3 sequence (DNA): TGTGCCAGCAGCTTAGGGGGGACTTTATCCTACGAGCAGTACTTC.

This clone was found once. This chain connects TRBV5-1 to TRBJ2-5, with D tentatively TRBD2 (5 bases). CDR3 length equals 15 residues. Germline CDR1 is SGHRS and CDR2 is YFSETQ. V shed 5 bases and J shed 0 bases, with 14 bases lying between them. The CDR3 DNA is TGCGCCAGCAGACCGCTGGACGGGAACCAAGAGACCCAGTACTTC. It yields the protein CASRPLDGNQETQYF.

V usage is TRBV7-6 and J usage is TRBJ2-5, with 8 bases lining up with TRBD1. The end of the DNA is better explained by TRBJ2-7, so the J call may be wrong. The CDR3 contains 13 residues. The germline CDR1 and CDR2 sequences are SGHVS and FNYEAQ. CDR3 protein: CASSSNRGYEQYF. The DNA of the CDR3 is TGTGCCAGCAGCTCCAACAGGGGGTACGAGCAGTACTTC.

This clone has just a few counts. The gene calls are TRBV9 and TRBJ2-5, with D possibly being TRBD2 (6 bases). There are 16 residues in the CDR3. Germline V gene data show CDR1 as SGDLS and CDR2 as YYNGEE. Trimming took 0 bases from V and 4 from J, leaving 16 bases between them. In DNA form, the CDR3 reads TGTGCCAGCAGCGTAGCCCTCATCGGGGGATCAGAGACCCAGTACTTC. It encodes CASSVALIGGSETQYF.

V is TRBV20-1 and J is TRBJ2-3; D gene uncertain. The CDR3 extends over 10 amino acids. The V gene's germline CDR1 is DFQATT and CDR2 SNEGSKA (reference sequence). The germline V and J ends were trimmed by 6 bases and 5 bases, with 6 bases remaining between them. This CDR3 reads CSATGDTQYF. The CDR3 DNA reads TGCAGTGCGACGGGAGATACGCAGTATTTT.

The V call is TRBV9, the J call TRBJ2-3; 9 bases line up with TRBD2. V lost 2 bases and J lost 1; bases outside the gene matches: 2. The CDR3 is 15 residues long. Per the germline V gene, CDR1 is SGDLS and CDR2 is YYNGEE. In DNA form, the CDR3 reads TGTGCCAGCAGCGTGGGACTAGCCCGCACAGATACGCAGTATTTT. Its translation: CASSVGLARTDTQYF. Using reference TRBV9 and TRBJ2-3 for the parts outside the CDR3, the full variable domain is DSGVTQTPKHLITATGQRVTLRCSPRSGDLSVYWYQQSLDQGLQFLIQYYNGEERAKGNILERFSAQQFPDLHSELNLSSLELGDSALYFCASSVGLARTDTQYFGPGTRLTVL.

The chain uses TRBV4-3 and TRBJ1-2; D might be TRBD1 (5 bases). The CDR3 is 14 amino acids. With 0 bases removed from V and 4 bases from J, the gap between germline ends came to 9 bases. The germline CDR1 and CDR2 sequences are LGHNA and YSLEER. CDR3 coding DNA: TGCGCCAGCAGCCAAGATCAGGGAAGCTATGGCTACACCTTC. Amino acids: CASSQDQGSYGYTF.

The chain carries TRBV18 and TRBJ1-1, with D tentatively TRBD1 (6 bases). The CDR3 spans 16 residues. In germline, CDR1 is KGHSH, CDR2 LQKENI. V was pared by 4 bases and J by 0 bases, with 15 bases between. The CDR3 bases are TGTGCCAGCTCACGTAATCCAGGGGTGGTGAACACTGAAGCTTTCTTT. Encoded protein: CASSRNPGVVNTEAFF.

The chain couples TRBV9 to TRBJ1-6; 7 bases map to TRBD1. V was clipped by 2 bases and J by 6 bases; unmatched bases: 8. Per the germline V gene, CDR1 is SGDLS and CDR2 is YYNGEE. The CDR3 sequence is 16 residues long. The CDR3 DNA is TGTGCCAGCAGCGTCCGGGACAGAGCTTTTAATTCACCCCTCCACTTT. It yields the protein CASSVRDRAFNSPLHF.

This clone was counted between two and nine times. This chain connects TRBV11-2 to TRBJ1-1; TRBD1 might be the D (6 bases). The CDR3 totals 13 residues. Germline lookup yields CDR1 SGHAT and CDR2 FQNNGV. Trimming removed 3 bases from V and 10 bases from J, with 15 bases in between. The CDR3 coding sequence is TGTGCCAGCAGCTTGGGGGGGCTGGTCGGAGCTTTCTTT. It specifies CASSLGGLVGAFF.

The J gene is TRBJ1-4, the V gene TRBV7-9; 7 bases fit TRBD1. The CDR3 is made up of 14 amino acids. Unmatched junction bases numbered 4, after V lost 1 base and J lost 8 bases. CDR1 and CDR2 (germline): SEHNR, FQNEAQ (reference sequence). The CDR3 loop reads CASSLVSRGEKLFF. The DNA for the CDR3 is TGTGCCAGCAGCTTAGTTTCCAGGGGGGAAAAACTGTTTTTT.